The rows below give T cell receptor beta chains drawn from one sample of a study of cytomegalovirus exposure and HLA in healthy donors. Method: immunoSEQ multiplex PCR; TCRdb's copy keeps in-frame clones and lacks some. In the table there are about 99,000 clones, about 77% of which are singletons. Sequenced input: PBMCs. These receptors originate from a man aged 35-49 years in good health and CMV-seronegative. CDR3s include the opening cysteine and the closing phenylalanine or tryptophan. The D gene is left open where the match is weak. Some rows mark clone size as missing; the rest say once, few, many or name a class of expanded clone.

D gene: TRBD1; clone size: -; V gene: TRBV28; J gene: TRBJ1-6; CDR3 DNA: TGTGCCAGCAGGATCGCTGTCCGAGACAGGGGGTTTAATTCACCCCTCCACTTT; CDR3 protein: CASRIAVRDRGFNSPLHF
D gene: -; clone size: -; V gene: TRBV2; J gene: TRBJ1-5; CDR3 DNA: TGTGCCAGCAACGAGGGAATAGGGCAGCCCCAGCATTTT; CDR3 protein: CASNEGIGQPQHF
D gene: TRBD2; clone size: -; V gene: TRBV7-8; J gene: TRBJ2-1; CDR3 DNA: TGTGCCAGCAGCTTAATACTAGCGGGAGGTGGTGAGCAGTTCTTC; CDR3 protein: CASSLILAGGGEQFF
D gene: -; clone size: few; V gene: TRBV19; J gene: TRBJ2-7; CDR3 DNA: TGTGCCAGTAGTAGGGGGCTAGCGGATGACGAGCAGTACTTC; CDR3 protein: CASSRGLADDEQYF
D gene: TRBD1; clone size: -; V gene: TRBV11-2; J gene: TRBJ1-2; CDR3 DNA: TGTGCCAGCAGCTCCGTCATGGGGACAGGGGACTATGGCTACACCTTC; CDR3 protein: CASSSVMGTGDYGYTF
D gene: -; clone size: -; V gene: TRBV10-3; J gene: TRBJ1-3; CDR3 DNA: TGTGCCATCAGTGAGACAGATTTCTTTGGAAACACCATATATTTT; CDR3 protein: CAISETDFFGNTIYF
D gene: -; clone size: once; V gene: TRBV4-2; J gene: TRBJ1-4; CDR3 DNA: TGTGCCAGCAGCCAAGATGGGAAGAAAGGAGCGGGCGAAAAACTGTTTTTT; CDR3 protein: CASSQDGKKGAGEKLFF
D gene: TRBD1; clone size: -; V gene: TRBV28; J gene: TRBJ2-5; CDR3 DNA: TGTGCCAGCAGGACGGGACAGGGGCGGGGGACCCAGTACTTC; CDR3 protein: CASRTGQGRGTQYF
D gene: TRBD2; clone size: once; V gene: TRBV19; J gene: TRBJ2-7; CDR3 DNA: TGTGCCGGCCCAGTTCCACCGGGAACGAGAGCGGGAGTCCGCTCCTACGAGCAGTACTTC; CDR3 protein: CAGPVPPGTRAGVRSYEQYF
D gene: TRBD1; clone size: -; V gene: TRBV30; J gene: TRBJ1-2; CDR3 DNA: TGTGCCTGCAGACGGACAGGGGGAACATATGGCTACACCTTC; CDR3 protein: CACRRTGGTYGYTF
D gene: -; clone size: -; V gene: TRBV4-2; J gene: TRBJ1-2; CDR3 DNA: TGTGCCAGCAGCACCCCGGGAGTACTGGCTGGCTACACCTTC; CDR3 protein: CASSTPGVLAGYTF
D gene: TRBD2; clone size: -; V gene: TRBV5-1; J gene: TRBJ2-3; CDR3 DNA: TGCGCCAGCAGCTCGGGACTAGCGGGAGGAATGAAAAGCACAGATACGCAGTATTTT; CDR3 protein: CASSSGLAGGMKSTDTQYF
D gene: TRBD2; clone size: -; V gene: TRBV28; J gene: TRBJ2-7; CDR3 DNA: TGTGCCAGCAGAGTAGCGGGTGCGCCCTACGAGCAGTACTTC; CDR3 protein: CASRVAGAPYEQYF
D gene: -; clone size: -; V gene: TRBV6-5; J gene: TRBJ1-2; CDR3 DNA: TGTGCCAGCAGTTACTCGGGGGGGGCGGGTGGCTACACCTTC; CDR3 protein: CASSYSGGAGGYTF
D gene: TRBD1; clone size: -; V gene: TRBV18; J gene: TRBJ1-1; CDR3 DNA: TGTGCCAGCTCACCCTCGACAGGGGGAAACACTGAAGCTTTCTTT; CDR3 protein: CASSPSTGGNTEAFF
D gene: -; clone size: -; V gene: TRBV30; J gene: TRBJ1-6; CDR3 DNA: TGTGCCTGGAGTGTACCGGGTGCTTATTCACCCCTCCACTTT; CDR3 protein: CAWSVPGAYSPLHF
D gene: -; clone size: -; V gene: TRBV27; J gene: TRBJ1-4; CDR3 DNA: TGTGCCAGCAGTGGGGGGGCCCTTAATGAAAAACTGTTTTTT; CDR3 protein: CASSGGALNEKLFF
D gene: -; clone size: few; V gene: TRBV28; J gene: TRBJ1-3; CDR3 DNA: TGTGCCAGCAGTTTATCGTCAGCGGGAAACACCATATATTTT; CDR3 protein: CASSLSSAGNTIYF
D gene: TRBD1; clone size: -; V gene: TRBV5-4; J gene: TRBJ2-7; CDR3 DNA: TGTGCCAGCAGCCCAGGGACAGGGGGTTACGAGCAGTACTTC; CDR3 protein: CASSPGTGGYEQYF
D gene: -; clone size: once; V gene: TRBV28; J gene: TRBJ1-1; CDR3 DNA: TGTGCCAGCAGTTTACCAGGGGAAGGGACTGAAGCTTTCTTT; CDR3 protein: CASSLPGEGTEAFF
D gene: -; clone size: -; V gene: TRBV7-8; J gene: TRBJ2-1; CDR3 DNA: TGTGCCAGCAGCTTATTAGCGGGACAGGGCAATGAGCAGTTCTTC; CDR3 protein: CASSLLAGQGNEQFF
D gene: TRBD2; clone size: -; V gene: TRBV2; J gene: TRBJ2-3; CDR3 DNA: TGTGCCAGCAGGGAGTCTCTAGCGGGAGAAGGCACAGATACGCAGTATTTT; CDR3 protein: CASRESLAGEGTDTQYF
D gene: -; clone size: -; V gene: TRBV5-8; J gene: TRBJ2-1; CDR3 DNA: TGTGCCAGCAGCTTTTGGCGGAGGGAGTACTACAATGAGCAGTTCTTC; CDR3 protein: CASSFWRREYYNEQFF
D gene: -; clone size: -; V gene: TRBV18; J gene: TRBJ2-1; CDR3 DNA: TGTGCCAGCTCACAACTCGGTTACAATGAGCAGTTCTTC; CDR3 protein: CASSQLGYNEQFF
D gene: -; clone size: few; V gene: TRBV12-5; J gene: TRBJ1-2; CDR3 DNA: TGTGCTAGTGGTTTGGTACAAGGAGGAAACTATGGCTACACCTTC; CDR3 protein: CASGLVQGGNYGYTF
D gene: -; clone size: once; V gene: TRBV5-1; J gene: TRBJ2-1; CDR3 DNA: TGCGCCAGCAGCTTTCCCAGGGGTTACTACAATGAGCAGTTCTTC; CDR3 protein: CASSFPRGYYNEQFF
D gene: -; clone size: -; V gene: TRBV4-2; J gene: TRBJ1-5; CDR3 DNA: TGTGCCAGCAGCCAAGATCAAGAGGCGGGGGGCCGATATAGCAATCAGCCCCAGCATTTT; CDR3 protein: CASSQDQEAGGRYSNQPQHF
D gene: TRBD1; clone size: once; V gene: TRBV14; J gene: TRBJ1-1; CDR3 DNA: TGTGCCAGCAGCCGACAGGGTAGTTGGTATACTGAAGCTTTCTTT; CDR3 protein: CASSRQGSWYTEAFF
D gene: TRBD1; clone size: -; V gene: TRBV19; J gene: TRBJ1-1; CDR3 DNA: TGTGCCAGTAGCTTGGGGGGGACAGGGATGAACACTGAAGCTTTCTTT; CDR3 protein: CASSLGGTGMNTEAFF
D gene: TRBD1; clone size: -; V gene: TRBV5-1; J gene: TRBJ2-3; CDR3 DNA: TGCGCCAGCAGCTTGGCGGGTTGGGACAGGGGTTTTGTAGCAGATACGCAGTATTTT; CDR3 protein: CASSLAGWDRGFVADTQYF
D gene: -; clone size: -; V gene: TRBV9; J gene: TRBJ1-4; CDR3 DNA: TGTGCCAGCAGCGGTACCAGAGCGTCTAATGAAAAACTGTTTTTT; CDR3 protein: CASSGTRASNEKLFF
D gene: TRBD1; clone size: once; V gene: TRBV7-8; J gene: TRBJ1-2; CDR3 DNA: TGTGCCAGCAGCCCGAGGGACAGCTATGGCTACACCTTC; CDR3 protein: CASSPRDSYGYTF
D gene: -; clone size: -; V gene: TRBV9; J gene: TRBJ2-7; CDR3 DNA: TGTGCCAGCAGCGTAGGGGCAGGGGGGCACGAGCAGTACTTC; CDR3 protein: CASSVGAGGHEQYF
D gene: -; clone size: once; V gene: TRBV5-5; J gene: TRBJ2-1; CDR3 DNA: TGTGCCAGCAGCTCCTGGGTAGCGCGGGTGACCTACAATGAGCAGTTCTTC; CDR3 protein: CASSSWVARVTYNEQFF
D gene: TRBD1; clone size: few; V gene: TRBV2; J gene: TRBJ1-1; CDR3 DNA: TGTGCCAGCCGATTACAGGGGTCTGAAGCTTTCTTT; CDR3 protein: CASRLQGSEAFF
D gene: -; clone size: -; V gene: TRBV15; J gene: TRBJ2-7; CDR3 DNA: TGTGCCACCAGCAGAGATCGACTGACCGGGGAGCAGTACTTC; CDR3 protein: CATSRDRLTGEQYF
D gene: TRBD1; clone size: -; V gene: TRBV19; J gene: TRBJ1-5; CDR3 DNA: TGTGCCAGTTCCCGACAGGGGGCCTATCAGCCCCAGCATTTT; CDR3 protein: CASSRQGAYQPQHF
D gene: TRBD2; clone size: -; V gene: TRBV6-5; J gene: TRBJ2-3; CDR3 DNA: TGTGCCAGCAGTTACAGGACTAGCGGGAGGACAGATACGCAGTATTTT; CDR3 protein: CASSYRTSGRTDTQYF
D gene: -; clone size: few; V gene: TRBV7-6; J gene: TRBJ2-7; CDR3 DNA: TGTGCCAGCAGCTTAGCGTCGGGGTCGGGCTACGAGCAGTACTTC; CDR3 protein: CASSLASGSGYEQYF
D gene: -; clone size: -; V gene: TRBV10-2; J gene: TRBJ2-2; CDR3 DNA: TGCGCCAGCAGTGACGTGGGGGCCGGGTACACCGGGGAGCTGTTTTTT; CDR3 protein: CASSDVGAGYTGELFF
D gene: TRBD1; clone size: few; V gene: TRBV7-2; J gene: TRBJ1-1; CDR3 DNA: TGTGCCAGCAGCTTTAAGACATTGGGACAGGGGCCTGAAGCTTTCTTT; CDR3 protein: CASSFKTLGQGPEAFF
D gene: -; clone size: -; V gene: TRBV1; J gene: TRBJ2-5; CDR3 DNA: TGCACCAGCAGCCTCACGAGGGACAGGGGACAAGAGACCCAGTACTTC; CDR3 protein: CTSSLTRDRGQETQYF
D gene: -; clone size: -; V gene: TRBV7-9; J gene: TRBJ2-7; CDR3 DNA: TGTGCCAGCAGCTTACCCAGTGGCTTCTCCTACGAGCAGTACTTC; CDR3 protein: CASSLPSGFSYEQYF
D gene: TRBD1; clone size: few; V gene: TRBV30; J gene: TRBJ2-5; CDR3 DNA: TGTGCCTGGAGGCCGGGACAGCAAGGGGCCCAGTACTTC; CDR3 protein: CAWRPGQQGAQYF
D gene: -; clone size: -; V gene: TRBV28; J gene: TRBJ1-5; CDR3 DNA: TGTGCCAGCAGTTTTATATTCCAAGGGGAATATAGCAATCAGCCCCAGCATTTT; CDR3 protein: CASSFIFQGEYSNQPQHF
D gene: TRBD2; clone size: few; V gene: TRBV6-4; J gene: TRBJ2-3; CDR3 DNA: TGTGCCAGCAGTGTTGAGGCGGGGGGCACAGATACGCAGTATTTT; CDR3 protein: CASSVEAGGTDTQYF
D gene: TRBD2; clone size: -; V gene: TRBV6-1; J gene: TRBJ2-7; CDR3 DNA: TGTGCCAGCAGTGAGGCACTAGCGGACTACGAGCAGTACTTC; CDR3 protein: CASSEALADYEQYF
D gene: TRBD1; clone size: -; V gene: TRBV2; J gene: TRBJ2-5; CDR3 DNA: TGTGCCAGCAGCGTTGGACAGGGAGGAGAGACCCAGTACTTC; CDR3 protein: CASSVGQGGETQYF
D gene: TRBD1; clone size: -; V gene: TRBV14; J gene: TRBJ1-6; CDR3 DNA: TGTGCCAGCAGCCAAGGACAGGGGAATTCACCCCTCCACTTT; CDR3 protein: CASSQGQGNSPLHF
D gene: TRBD2; clone size: -; V gene: TRBV7-9; J gene: TRBJ2-7; CDR3 DNA: TGTGCCAGCAGCTTTGCGGGAGCTGGGCAGTACTTC; CDR3 protein: CASSFAGAGQYF
D gene: -; clone size: -; V gene: TRBV18; J gene: TRBJ2-1; CDR3 DNA: TGTGCCAGCTCACCGGCGACAGTGTACAATGAGCAGTTCTTC; CDR3 protein: CASSPATVYNEQFF
D gene: -; clone size: -; V gene: TRBV2; J gene: TRBJ1-5; CDR3 DNA: TGTGCCAGCAGTGTAGACACTAGCAATCAGCCCCAGCATTTT; CDR3 protein: CASSVDTSNQPQHF
D gene: -; clone size: -; V gene: TRBV5-1; J gene: TRBJ2-7; CDR3 DNA: TGCGCCAGCAGCTTGGTTCCAGGCGGGTACGAGCAGTACTTC; CDR3 protein: CASSLVPGGYEQYF
D gene: TRBD1; clone size: once; V gene: TRBV5-1; J gene: TRBJ2-3; CDR3 DNA: TGCGCCAGCAAGAGGGGACAGGGACACCCAGATACGCAGTATTTT; CDR3 protein: CASKRGQGHPDTQYF